This record looks at one T cell receptor beta chain sequence and its context. Study members were between about 18 and 100 years old and lived in 20 to 30 US regions. Which cohort a participant joined came from the clinical history participants gave. This entry is derived from a study of blood T cell repertoires in COVID-19. Study summary: Collection of acute and convalescent COVID-19 samples took place in the United States, Italy and Spain.

This CDR3 spans 14 amino acids. Between the trimmed V and J ends, which lost 6 bases and 4 bases, there was a span of 14 bases. Per germline, CDR1 MDHEN and CDR2 SYDVKM. Using immunoSEQ multiplex PCR, the repertoire was profiled, and TCRdb retains in-frame clones only, with some absent. The sample contains 210,000 or so clones, around four fifths of which appear only once. The chain joins TRBV28 to TRBJ2-3; perhaps TRBD1 as D (6 bases). This clonotype was obtained from a woman aged 50 to 60 who had been exposed to COVID-19. Sequences were obtained from PBMCs or T cells enriched from blood (not recorded which). The CDR3 reads CASSEQGRSDTQYF. Written as DNA, the CDR3 is TGTGCCAGCAGCGAACAGGGAAGGTCAGATACGCAGTATTTT. Full variable domain (remainder filled in from reference TRBV28 and TRBJ2-3): DVKVTQSSRYLVKRTGEKVFLECVQDMDHENMFWYRQDPGLGLRLIYFSYDVKMKEKGDIPEGYSVSREKKERFSLILESASTNQTSMYLCASSEQGRSDTQYFGPGTRLTVL.